This entry features one TCR beta chain sequence. As yet, its antigen is unknown. The data originate from a study of T cell responses to AZD1222 COVID-19 vaccine. Overall study results and limits: At 160-218 and 743-854, vaccine-associated CD4 TCRs were dominant, and they spanned spike. Nearly half of spike-specific TCRs reportedly target unmutated variant regions. With two AZD1222 doses given, Spike-specific TCR breadth and depth both rose. A mostly white British donor set with more females was recruited, and clonal diversity was possibly underestimated.

The repertoire was sequenced with immunoSEQ multiplex PCR; TCRdb's copy has only in-frame clones and lacks some. The sample includes roughly 130,000 clones, 88% of them seen just once. The germline V and J ends were trimmed by 5 bases and 1 base, with 8 bases remaining between them. Germline CDR1 MDHEN, CDR2 SYDVKM. This CDR3 region has 13 residues. The rearrangement joins TRBV28 to TRBJ1-2; D is uncertain. The sequencing used peripheral blood, collected on day 0 of AZD1222 vaccination. This clonotype was obtained from an adult in good health. The DNA of the CDR3 is TGTGCCAGCAGTATCCAAAGTAACTATGGCTACACCTTC. It encodes CASSIQSNYGYTF.